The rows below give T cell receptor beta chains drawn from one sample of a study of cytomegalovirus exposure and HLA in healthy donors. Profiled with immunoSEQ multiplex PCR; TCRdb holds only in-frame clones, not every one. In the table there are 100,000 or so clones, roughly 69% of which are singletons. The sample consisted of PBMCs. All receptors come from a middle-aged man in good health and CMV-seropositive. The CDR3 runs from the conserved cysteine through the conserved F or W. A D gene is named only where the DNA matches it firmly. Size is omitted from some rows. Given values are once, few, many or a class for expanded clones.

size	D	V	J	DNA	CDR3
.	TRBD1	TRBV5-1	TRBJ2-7	TGCGCCAGCAGCTACACCGACAGGGGGAGAGGCGAGCAGTACTTC	CASSYTDRGRGEQYF
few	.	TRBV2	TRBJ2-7	TGTGCCAGCAGCGCCAGCGGCATCGAGCAGTACTTC	CASSASGIEQYF
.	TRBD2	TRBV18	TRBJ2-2	TGTGCCAGCGTACCAGGGACTAGCTACACCGGGGAGCTGTTTTTT	CASVPGTSYTGELFF
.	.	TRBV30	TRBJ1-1	TGTGCCTGGACCCGGACTGAAGCTTTCTTT	CAWTRTEAFF
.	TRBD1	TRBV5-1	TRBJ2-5	TGCGCCAGCAGCGGATCCGGGACAGGGGCCCAAGAGACCCAGTACTTC	CASSGSGTGAQETQYF
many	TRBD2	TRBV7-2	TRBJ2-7	TGTGCCAGCAGCTTAGGCGGGAGAGGCTACGAGCAGTACTTC	CASSLGGRGYEQYF
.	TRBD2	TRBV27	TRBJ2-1	TGTGCCAGCAGTTCGCGACTAGCGGGTTTCAATGAGCAGTTCTTC	CASSSRLAGFNEQFF
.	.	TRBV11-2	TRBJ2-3	TGTGCCAGCAGCTTTCTAGCAATTGGAGATACGCAGTATTTT	CASSFLAIGDTQYF
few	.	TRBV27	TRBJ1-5	TGTGCCAGCAGCCCCAGTGGGTTGACATACCGTAGCAATCAGCCCCAGCATTTT	CASSPSGLTYRSNQPQHF
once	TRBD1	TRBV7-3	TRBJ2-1	TGTGCCAGCAGTTACAACAGGGGGAATGAGCAGTTCTTC	CASSYNRGNEQFF
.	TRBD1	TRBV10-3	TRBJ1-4	TGTGCCATCAGTTCCTACAGGGGGGCCGAAAAACTGTTTTTT	CAISSYRGAEKLFF
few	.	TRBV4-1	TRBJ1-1	TGCGCCAGCAGCCAAGAAGGGGGTGAAGCTTTCTTT	CASSQEGGEAFF
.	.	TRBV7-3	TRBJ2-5	TGTGCCAGCAGCTTGACAGGTTCACGAGAGACCCAGTACTTC	CASSLTGSRETQYF
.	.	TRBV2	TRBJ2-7	TGTGCCAGCAGTGGGGACACCTACGAGCAGTACTTC	CASSGDTYEQYF
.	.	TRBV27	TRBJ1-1	TGTGCCAGCAGGACGGGGAACACTGAAGCTTTCTTT	CASRTGNTEAFF
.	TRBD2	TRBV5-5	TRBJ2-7	TGTGCCAGCAGCTTGGAGCTAGCGGGAGGGCGAGACGAGCAGTACTTC	CASSLELAGGRDEQYF
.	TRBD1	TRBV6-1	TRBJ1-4	TGTGCCAGCAGTGCTCTGACAGGGGTTGGGGTTGGAAAACTGTTTTTT	CASSALTGVGVGKLFF
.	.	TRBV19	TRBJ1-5	TGTGCCAGTAGTATACGGGGGATACGGGGGAATCAGCCCCAGCATTTT	CASSIRGIRGNQPQHF
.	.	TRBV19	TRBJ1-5	TGTGCCAGTACCAGGGTCAGTACTAGCAATCAGCCCCAGCATTTT	CASTRVSTSNQPQHF
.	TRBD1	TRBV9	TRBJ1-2	TGTGCCAGCAGCCCACAGCCCTACAGGGGGGGAGAGTATGGCTACACCTTC	CASSPQPYRGGEYGYTF
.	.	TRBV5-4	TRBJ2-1	TGTGCCAGCAGCTTGAGGTCTAGCGACAATGAGCAGTTCTTC	CASSLRSSDNEQFF